The rows below give T cell receptor beta chains drawn from one sample of a study of T cells in Graves' hyperthyroidism and ophthalmopathy. TCRdb re-called the multiplex PCR reads with MiXCR, one entry per CDR3 protein. The sample consists of under 400,000 distinct CDR3 sequences, less than 20% of them appearing once. The sample consisted of blood. Every receptor here comes from a woman aged 40-49 years with Graves' ophthalmopathy. CDR3s leave out the opening cysteine and the closing phenylalanine or tryptophan.

CDR3 protein,CDR3 length,J gene,V gene
ASSWTALTGNTIY,13,TRBJ1-3,TRBV2
ASRRQDSVYMNTEAF,15,TRBJ1-1,TRBV19
ASERGSKETQY,11,TRBJ2-5,TRBV7-9
ASSPMGVTPEAF,12,TRBJ1-1,TRBV3-1
ASSPTQGNLEAF,12,TRBJ1-1,TRBV5-1
SAQGRLAGLGEQY,13,TRBJ2-7,TRBV20-1
ASSLSNSGANVLT,13,TRBJ2-6,TRBV28
ASTDGGGSYEQY,12,TRBJ2-7,TRBV6-1
ASSLSGGAGYGYT,13,TRBJ1-2,TRBV27
ASSLEAGRQY,10,TRBJ2-7,TRBV5-1
ASSYSRSGYEQY,12,TRBJ2-7,TRBV6-5
ASSYPGELF,9,TRBJ2-2,TRBV6-2/TRBV6-3
ASSLIGTASLTQY,13,TRBJ2-5,TRBV12-3/TRBV12-4
ASREQGGGYT,10,TRBJ1-2,TRBV28
ASRLVNTGELF,11,TRBJ2-2,TRBV12-3/TRBV12-4
ASSFAGTEAF,10,TRBJ1-1,TRBV7-9